This T cell receptor (beta chain) was observed in a study of CD8 T cells in Susac syndrome. Those who served as multiple sclerosis controls were treatment-naive patients with stable or active relapsing-remitting disease. FACS was used to enrich TEMRA cells, whereas the CD8+ and CD4+ T cells were obtained by negative isolation. An amount of RNA that ranged from roughly 0.45 to 1 ug was reverse transcribed with random hexamers. TCRdb re-analysed the immunoSEQ multiplex PCR reads in MiXCR, keeping a single row per CDR3 protein. The sample has about 180,000 distinct CDR3 sequences, approximately 96% seen once; the top ten hold 0.093%. The receptor comes from a human donor with multiple sclerosis. What was sequenced was CD4+ T cells from PBMCs.

The CDR3 reads CSVGTYNYEQYF. The CDR3, as DNA: TGCAGCGTGGGGACATACAACTACGAGCAGTACTTC. The chain combines TRBV29-1 with TRBJ2-7; the D gene is possibly TRBD1 (6 bases). The length of the CDR3 is 12 residues. Per germline, CDR1 SQVTM and CDR2 ANQGSEA. V lost 6 bases, J lost 3 bases, and 12 bases lay in between.